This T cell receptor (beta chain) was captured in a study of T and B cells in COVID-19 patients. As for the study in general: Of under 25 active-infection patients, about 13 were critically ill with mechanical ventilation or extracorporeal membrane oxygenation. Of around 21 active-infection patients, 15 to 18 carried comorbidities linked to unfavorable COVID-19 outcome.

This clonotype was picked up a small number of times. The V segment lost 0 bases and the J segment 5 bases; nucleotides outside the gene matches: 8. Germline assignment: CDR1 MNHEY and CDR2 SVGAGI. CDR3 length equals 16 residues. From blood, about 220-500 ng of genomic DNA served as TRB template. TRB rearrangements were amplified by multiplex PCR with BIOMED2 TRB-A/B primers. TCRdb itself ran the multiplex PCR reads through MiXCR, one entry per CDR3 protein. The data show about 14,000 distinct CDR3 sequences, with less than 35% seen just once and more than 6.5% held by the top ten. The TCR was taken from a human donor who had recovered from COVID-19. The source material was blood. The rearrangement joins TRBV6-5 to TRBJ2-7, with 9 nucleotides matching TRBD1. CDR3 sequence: CASSYSSQGAIDEQYF. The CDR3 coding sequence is TGTGCCAGCAGTTACTCGTCACAGGGGGCAATCGACGAGCAGTACTTC.